This TCR beta chain was sequenced for a study of cytomegalovirus exposure and HLA in healthy donors. PCR primers comprised 60 Vbeta and 13 Jbeta primers. Clones were sequenced by immunoSEQ multiplex PCR, and TCRdb holds only the in-frame ones, with some missing. The table records 200,000 or so clones, around 81% of them present only once. CDR3 length equals 13 residues. CDR1 is SNHLY and CDR2 is FYNNEI in the germline V gene. Trimming cost V 3 bases and J 5 bases, with 9 bases left between them. Sequenced sample: PBMCs. The chain combines TRBV2 with TRBJ2-3; D is undetermined. This clonotype was obtained from a woman younger than 35 in good health and CMV-seropositive. The CDR3 spells CASSDGIVDTQYF. The CDR3 nucleotides read TGTGCCAGCAGTGATGGCATCGTAGATACGCAGTATTTT.